The following is a TCR beta chain sequence with its context. Its antigen is unidentified. This specimen comes from a study of a mutant IDH1 vaccine in newly diagnosed glioma. Documented time point: week 23, last vaccination. What each vaccine dose contained was 300 ug of mutant IDH1 20-mer peptide, accompanied by topical imiquimod. Sequenced by immunoSEQ multiplex PCR; TCRdb stores in-frame clones only, minus some. The sample records about 40,000 clones, about 75% being singletons. Deletions cut 3 bases from V and 4 bases from J, with 7 bases between. The germline V gene has CDR1 SEHNR and CDR2 FQNEAQ (reference sequence). CDR3 length: 13 amino acids. Study conclusions and caveats: Among all patients, vaccine-induced immune responses occurred in around 95%. Shifts in the top peripheral T cell clonotypes seemed unrelated to pseudoprogression.

The chain carries TRBV7-9 and TRBJ1-5; D is undetermined. Sample: PBMCs, taken from a glioma patient whose treatment included an IDH1 peptide vaccine. The clonotype was recovered from a man aged 45-60 years with glioma. The CDR3 sequence: CASSFNGNQPQHF. CDR3 nucleotides: TGTGCCAGCAGCTTTAACGGGAATCAGCCCCAGCATTTT.